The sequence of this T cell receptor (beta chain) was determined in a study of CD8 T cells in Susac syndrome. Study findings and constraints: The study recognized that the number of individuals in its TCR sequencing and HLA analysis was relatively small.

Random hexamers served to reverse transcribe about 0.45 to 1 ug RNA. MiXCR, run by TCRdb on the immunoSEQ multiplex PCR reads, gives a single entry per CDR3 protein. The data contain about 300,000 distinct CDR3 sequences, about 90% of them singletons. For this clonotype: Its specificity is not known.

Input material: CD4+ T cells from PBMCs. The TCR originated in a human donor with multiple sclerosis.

CDR3 nucleotide sequence: TGTGCCAGCAGCCAACAAGGGATAGCCCCGGGGAATGAGCAGTTCTTC. Translated: CASSQQGIAPGNEQFF. The chain has TRBV3-1 and TRBJ2-1; a weak D match, TRBD2 (5 bases). Germline assignment: CDR1 LGHDT and CDR2 YNNKEL (reference sequence). V lost 2 bases and J 7 bases, leaving 18 bases between the germline ends. The CDR3 runs 16 residues.